A few counts support the clone carrying this T cell receptor (beta chain). What it binds is not known. Assay: immunoSEQ multiplex PCR; the TCRdb copy retains only in-frame clones and omits some. The data contain under 250,000 clones, about 81% of them singletons. The data originate from a study of cytomegalovirus exposure and HLA in healthy donors. Study overall: The same platform used for the roughly 600 first-cohort repertoires was also used for the 100 to 150 validation repertoires, as a later analysis reported. Study observations and caveats: In the roughly 120 validation repertoires, a later analysis found that first-cohort TCR clusters tended to co-occur. Confirmation was obtained in vitro that three CMV-associated chains are specific for CMV antigens.

The sample consisted of PBMCs. This clonotype was sampled from a woman aged 25 to 39 in good health and CMV-seronegative.

The CDR3 region is CASSDYFGQPQHF. CDR3 DNA sequence: TGTGCCAGCAGTGACTACTTCGGTCAGCCCCAGCATTTT. The chain links TRBV6-1 to TRBJ1-5; D is ambiguous. Germline V gene lookup returns CDR1 MNHNS and CDR2 SASEGT. V was shortened by 3 bases and J by 6 bases, with 9 bases between the two germline ends. This CDR3 region has 13 residues.